This TCR beta chain was observed in a study of vaccination and CD4 T cells after COVID-19. The wider study: Recovered patients in the cohort numbered six men and four women, two of them Hispanic. Blood was drawn a median about 75 days post second dose, range 14 to 241. Cells were stimulated with overlapping spike peptides from SARS-CoV-2, HCoV-NL63, HCoV-OC43 and HCoV-229E.

The junction had 4 bases not matched to a gene; V was cut back by 4 bases and J by 5 bases. This CDR3 is 13 amino acids long. Treatment denoted: roughly ten-day PBMC culture with coronavirus spike peptide pools or control peptides (ViraFEST assay). Positive PCR dates covered March to December 2020, before US Alpha, Beta and Delta variants. Cultured CD4+ T cell DNA underwent sequencing with the Oncomine TCR Beta short-read assay. TCRdb re-called the PCR reads with MiXCR, one entry per CDR3 protein. The data hold fewer than 15,000 distinct CDR3 sequences, with around 38% observed a single time. In regard to this clonotype: Antigen specificity is unknown.

The specimen sequenced was CD4+ T cells from blood, cultured in vitro. The chain recombines TRBV12-3 or TRBV12-4 with TRBJ1-2, with 7 bases that match TRBD1. This clonotype originated in a human donor who had recovered from COVID-19. The chain's CDR3 is CASSSLDRYGYTF. CDR3 bases: TGTGCCAGCAGTTCCTTGGACAGGTATGGCTACACCTTC.